Each of the 20 T cell receptor beta chains below was sequenced from the same sample in a study of control samples from healthy donors and cancer patients. Sequenced by immunoSEQ multiplex PCR; TCRdb stores in-frame clones only, minus some. The sample consists of about 81,000 clones, roughly 93% of them appearing once. The sequencing input was blood. The origin of the receptors is a woman under 30 in good health.

The gene calls are TRBV20-1 and TRBJ1-1, with D unclear. V was clipped by 5 bases and J by 3 bases, with 7 bases between them. The CDR3 spans 11 residues. The germline gives CDR1 DFQATT, CDR2 SNEGSKA (reference sequence). This CDR3 reads CSAVRDTEAFF. CDR3 coding DNA: TGCAGTGCTGTACGGGACACTGAAGCTTTCTTT.

The chain recombines TRBV27 with TRBJ1-2; 7 bases fit TRBD1. The J segment lost 0 bases and the V segment lost 6 bases, leaving 1 base of the junction unmatched. CDR1 and CDR2 (germline): MNHEY, SMNVEV (reference sequence). The CDR3 extends over 13 amino acids. CDR3 nucleotide sequence: TGTGCCAGCAGAGGGACAGCTAACTATGGCTACACCTTC. Its translation: CASRGTANYGYTF.

Points on this clone: An end of the junction differs from the germline gene, which may be a read error. The chain has TRBV7-7 and TRBJ2-7; D unclear. Germline loops: CDR1 SSHAT, CDR2 FNYEAQ (reference sequence). The CDR3 extends over 14 amino acids. This chain's CDR3 is CASSLSESSYEQYF. In DNA form, the CDR3 reads TGTGCTAGCAGCTTATCTGAGAGCTCCTACGAGCAGTACTTC.

In this sample, this clone turned up once. The chain recombines TRBV28 with TRBJ1-2; 8 nucleotides align to TRBD1. The CDR3 length is 17 residues. V shed 0 bases and J 6 bases; nucleotides not matched to a gene: 12. Germline CDR1 reads MDHEN; CDR2 reads SYDVKM. CDR3 in DNA: TGTGCCAGCAGTTTATGGGGAACAGGGGGTTTGAGAAATGGCTACACCTTC. Protein: CASSLWGTGGLRNGYTF.

The V gene is TRBV6-5, the J gene TRBJ2-2; D might be TRBD1 (6 bases). CDR1 and CDR2 from the germline V gene are MNHEY and SVGAGI. This CDR3 has 13 amino acids. Trimming took 7 bases from V and 3 from J, leaving 9 bases between them. The CDR3 DNA reads as TGTGCCAGCACCGAGGGGGACACCGGGGAGCTGTTTTTT. Protein sequence: CASTEGDTGELFF.

This clone was observed a handful of times. The CDR3 loop is CASSLGTNNEQFF. CDR3 nucleotides: TGTGCCAGCAGCTTAGGTACGAACAATGAGCAGTTCTTC. This chain joins TRBV7-2 and TRBJ2-1; unclear D gene. This CDR3 region has 13 residues. The V and J ends lost 1 base and 5 bases respectively, with 6 bases between them. CDR1 and CDR2 from the germline V gene are SGHTA and FQGNSA.

This clone occurred once. The J gene is TRBJ2-7, the V gene TRBV4-2; D may be TRBD2 (6 bases). The CDR3 is 16 amino acids. Trimming took off 3 bases at V and 1 base at J, with 16 bases between the two ends. CDR1 is LGHNA and CDR2 is YNFKEQ in the germline V gene. The CDR3: CASSHSSGLLSYEQYF. CDR3 sequence (DNA): TGTGCCAGCAGCCACTCTTCCGGACTACTTTCCTACGAGCAGTACTTC.

This chain uses TRBV11-2 with TRBJ1-1, with TRBD1 identical over 9 bases. Germline CDR1 SGHAT, CDR2 FQNNGV. The CDR3 runs 17 residues. The V segment lost 0 bases and the J segment 4 bases; nucleotides outside the gene matches: 9. The DNA for the CDR3 is TGTGCCAGCAGCTTAGATCGTGGGACAGGGTTTCGCACTGAAGCTTTCTTT. Protein sequence: CASSLDRGTGFRTEAFF.

V is TRBV19 and J is TRBJ1-2, with TRBD1 identical over 7 bases. V gave up 6 bases and J gave up 2 bases; unmatched junction bases: 12. The CDR3 extends over 16 amino acids. Germline CDR1 and CDR2: LNHDA and SQIVND (reference sequence). CDR3 sequence: CASSRKTGTVNYGYTF. As DNA, the CDR3 is TGTGCCAGTAGCCGGAAGACCGGGACAGTAAACTATGGCTACACCTTC.

The V and J genes are TRBV12-3 or TRBV12-4 and TRBJ2-1; no reliable D call. Deletions cut 5 bases from V and 0 bases from J, with 5 bases between. The CDR3 spans 13 residues. CDR3 protein: CASSLSSYNEQFF. Here the CDR3 DNA reads TGTGCCAGCAGTCTAAGCTCCTACAATGAGCAGTTCTTC.

V usage is TRBV25-1 and J usage is TRBJ2-6; D ambiguous. Per the germline V gene, CDR1 is MGHDK and CDR2 is SYGVNS. The CDR3 consists of 15 residues. V gave up 3 bases and J gave up 7 bases, with 13 bases separating them. The CDR3 sequence is CASSDSDKYANVLTF. The CDR3 bases are TGTGCCAGCAGTGATTCCGACAAGTATGCCAACGTCCTGACTTTC.

V and J are TRBV27 and TRBJ1-4; 10 nucleotides match TRBD1. V dropped 10 bases and J dropped 5; count of bases not matched to a gene: 4. In germline, CDR1 is MNHEY, CDR2 SMNVEV (reference sequence). The CDR3 is made up of 13 amino acids. CDR3 DNA sequence: TGTGCCACTATGGGACAGGGGAATGAAAAACTGTTTTTT. This gives the protein CATMGQGNEKLFF.

The chain links TRBV5-6 to TRBJ2-7, with TRBD2 matching 8 bases. J gave up 9 bases and V 4 bases, and 15 bases lay outside the gene matches. CDR1 SGHDT and CDR2 YYEEEE come from the germline V gene. The CDR3 runs to 15 residues. The DNA for the CDR3 is TGTGCCAGCAGCCCGAGCGTGGCGGGAGGTTCGGGGCAGTACTTC. The encoded protein is CASSPSVAGGSGQYF.

The rearrangement uses TRBV2 and TRBJ2-7; no clear D. CDR3 length equals 13 residues. Germline V lookup: CDR1 SNHLY, CDR2 FYNNEI. The V end was cut by 3 bases, the J end by 3 bases, with 9 bases between. CDR3 protein: CASSDGLGYEQYF. CDR3 DNA: TGTGCCAGCAGTGACGGGCTAGGCTACGAGCAGTACTTC. The variable domain in full, completed from reference TRBV2 and TRBJ2-7, reads EPEVTQTPSHQVTQMGQEVILRCVPISNHLYFYWYRQILGQKVEFLVSFYNNEISEKSEIFDDQFSVERPDGSNFTLKIRSTKLEDSAMYFCASSDGLGYEQYFGPGTRLTVT.

The chain has TRBV6-6 and TRBJ1-5; 8 nucleotides line up with TRBD1. The CDR3 length is 13 residues. Trimming cost V 7 bases and J 10 bases; bases outside gene matches: 9. CDR1 is MNHNY, CDR2 SVGAGI, per germline (reference sequence). CDR3 bases: TGTGCCAGCACTGAGACAGGGGCCCTTCCCCAGCATTTT. It is translated as CASTETGALPQHF.

V gene TRBV14 combines with J gene TRBJ2-1; the D gene is possibly TRBD2 (6 bases). Germline CDR1 reads SGHDN; CDR2 reads FVKESK. V lost 1 base and J lost 4, with 17 bases in between. The CDR3 is 17 residues long. CDR3 nucleotide sequence: TGTGCCAGCAGCCAAGCCTGGGAACGGGAGCTATACAATGAGCAGTTCTTC. It specifies CASSQAWERELYNEQFF.

A single count supports this clone. The rearrangement joins TRBV7-7 to TRBJ2-7, with D perhaps being TRBD1 or TRBD2 (7 bases each). The CDR3 covers 13 residues. CDR1 is SSHAT, CDR2 FNYEAQ, per germline (reference sequence). The germline V and J ends were trimmed by 5 bases and 4 bases, with 12 bases remaining between them. Here the CDR3 reads CASSPRGGYEQYF. In DNA, the CDR3 is TGTGCCAGCAGCCCCAGGGGGGGGTACGAGCAGTACTTC.

The V call is TRBV11-3, the J call TRBJ2-7, with a tentative D call TRBD1 (6 bases). V lost 5 bases, J lost 5 bases, and 22 bases lay in between. CDR1 and CDR2 from the germline V gene are SGHNT and YENEEA. The length of the CDR3 is 16 residues. CDR3: CASSIHRRQRGNEQYF. The CDR3 DNA reads TGTGCCAGCAGCATTCACAGGAGACAAAGGGGGAACGAGCAGTACTTC. Looking up the rest from reference TRBV11-3 and TRBJ2-7 gives the full variable domain: EAGVVQSPRYKIIEKKQPVAFWCNPISGHNTLYWYLQNLGQGPELLIRYENEEAVDDSQLPKDRFSAERLKGVDSTLKIQPAELGDSAVYLCASSIHRRQRGNEQYFGPGTRLTVT.

This rearrangement joins TRBV23-1 to TRBJ1-4; D is ambiguous. TRBV23-1 is an open reading frame, and its role is uncertain. V shed 7 bases and J shed 3 bases, with 21 bases lying between them. The CDR3 loop spans 17 amino acids. The CDR3 region is CASTPIRRWASNEKLFF. CDR3 in DNA: TGCGCCAGCACCCCCATTCGTCGGTGGGCGTCTAATGAAAAACTGTTTTTT.

A remark on this clone: A junction end diverges from the germline sequence, so it may reflect a read error. Other DNA sequences in the same sample also yield this CDR3. V gene TRBV18 combines with J gene TRBJ2-5; a weak D match, TRBD2 (5 bases). The CDR3 consists of 12 residues. Germline CDR1 and CDR2: KGHSH and LQKENI. The chain's CDR3 is CASSRGPETQYF. CDR3 DNA: TGTGCCAGCTCACGAGGGCCAGAGACTCAGTACTTC.